A selection of T cell receptor beta chains follows, all from one sample in a study of blood T cell repertoires in COVID-19. Libraries were prepared by immunoSEQ multiplex PCR; TCRdb keeps only in-frame clonotypes and omits some of them. The table shows 150,000 to 200,000 clones, with approximately 83% occurring only once. Sequencing input: peripheral blood. The source is a man between 65 and 85 years old who had recovered from COVID-19. The CDR3 runs from the conserved cysteine through the conserved F or W. D genes are given only for firm matches. Not every row has a clone size; where given, it reads once, few, many or a size class.

J gene	clone size	D gene	V gene	CDR3 protein	CDR3 DNA
TRBJ1-5	NA	NA	TRBV3-1/TRBV3-2	CASSHSEGGVQPQHF	TGTGCCAGCAGCCATTCTGAAGGGGGGGTTCAGCCCCAGCATTTT
TRBJ1-5	NA	NA	TRBV28	CASSFSRGANDQPQHF	TGTGCCAGCAGTTTTTCACGGGGAGCTAACGATCAGCCCCAGCATTTT
TRBJ1-3	NA	NA	TRBV5-5	CASRTGDSGNTIYF	TGTGCCAGTCGGACGGGAGACTCTGGAAACACCATATATTTT
TRBJ2-7	NA	NA	TRBV4-1	CASSHEIGEQYF	TGCGCCAGCAGCCACGAAATCGGCGAGCAGTACTTC
TRBJ1-5	NA	NA	TRBV6-5	CASGPSGEHQPQHF	TGTGCCAGCGGACCCTCAGGGGAACATCAGCCCCAGCATTTT
TRBJ2-7	NA	TRBD1	TRBV5-1	CASSSGQGTNEQYF	TGCGCCAGCAGCTCGGGACAGGGGACGAACGAGCAGTACTTC
TRBJ2-2	NA	NA	TRBV25-1	CASSAGTPRTGELFF	TGTGCCAGCAGTGCCGGGACTCCGCGGACCGGGGAGCTGTTTTTT
TRBJ2-1	NA	NA	TRBV5-6	CASSLEWGLYNEQFF	TGTGCCAGCAGCTTGGAATGGGGGCTGTACAATGAGCAGTTCTTC
TRBJ2-1	NA	TRBD2	TRBV5-1	CASSLAPSGTPGNEQFF	TGCGCCAGCAGCTTGGCCCCTAGCGGGACCCCAGGGAATGAGCAGTTCTTC
TRBJ1-4	few	NA	TRBV6-2/TRBV6-3	CASSYSQGDFEKLFF	TGTGCCAGCAGTTACTCACAGGGTGATTTTGAAAAACTGTTTTTT
TRBJ1-2	NA	TRBD1	TRBV28	CASSLTGGNYGYTF	TGTGCCAGCAGTCTAACAGGGGGGAACTATGGCTACACCTTC
TRBJ2-7	NA	NA	TRBV19	CASSIATGKSYEQYF	TGTGCCAGTAGTATCGCGACTGGAAAGTCCTACGAGCAGTACTTC
TRBJ2-6	NA	NA	TRBV6-5	CASHSAGGANVLTF	TGTGCCAGCCATTCCGCAGGAGGGGCCAACGTCCTGACTTTC
TRBJ2-2	NA	TRBD2	TRBV25-1	CASSDSFGLAGSAGELFF	TGTGCCAGCAGTGACTCGTTCGGACTAGCGGGTTCGGCCGGGGAGCTGTTTTTT
TRBJ1-4	NA	TRBD1	TRBV30	CAWSVGGREVEKLFF	TGTGCCTGGAGTGTAGGGGGCAGGGAAGTTGAAAAACTGTTTTTT
TRBJ1-1	NA	NA	TRBV18	CASSPNGGGNTEAFF	TGTGCCAGCTCGCCTAATGGGGGGGGGAACACTGAAGCTTTCTTT
TRBJ2-7	NA	TRBD2	TRBV6-2/TRBV6-3	CASSSTATSGSYYEQYF	TGTGCCAGCAGCTCAACTGCGACTAGCGGGAGTTATTACGAGCAGTACTTC
TRBJ2-1	few	TRBD2	TRBV15	CATSREGGLAGVNEQFF	TGTGCCACCAGCAGAGAGGGCGGGCTAGCGGGAGTCAATGAGCAGTTCTTC
TRBJ2-7	few	NA	TRBV7-9	CASSSTYGTSEQYF	TGTGCCAGCAGCTCCACATACGGGACATCAGAGCAGTACTTC
TRBJ2-7	NA	NA	TRBV9	CASSLEGTNSYEQYF	TGTGCCAGCAGCCTCGAGGGGACAAACTCCTACGAGCAGTACTTC
TRBJ2-7	NA	TRBD1	TRBV5-1	CASSLVPGGNSYEQYF	TGCGCCAGCAGCTTGGTTCCAGGGGGTAACTCCTACGAGCAGTACTTC
TRBJ1-1	NA	TRBD1	TRBV6-2/TRBV6-3	CASNPGQGAGNTEAFF	TGTGCCAGCAACCCGGGACAGGGGGCGGGAAACACTGAAGCTTTCTTT
TRBJ2-3	NA	TRBD1	TRBV6-4	CASSDTGGTDTQYF	TGTGCCAGCAGTGACACAGGGGGGACAGATACGCAGTATTTT
TRBJ2-5	NA	NA	TRBV3-1/TRBV3-2	CASSLLQETQYF	TGTGCCAGCAGTTTACTCCAAGAGACCCAGTACTTC
TRBJ2-2	NA	NA	TRBV7-2	CASSRTSVNTGELFF	TGTGCCAGCAGCCGGACTTCGGTGAACACCGGGGAGCTGTTTTTT
TRBJ1-3	NA	NA	TRBV4-1	CASSQRVGNTIYF	TGCGCCAGCAGCCAACGGGTTGGGAACACCATATATTTT
TRBJ2-2	NA	NA	TRBV9	CASRFTTNTGELFF	TGTGCCAGCAGATTCACTACGAACACCGGGGAGCTGTTTTTT
TRBJ1-1	NA	TRBD1	TRBV2	CASSRQGNTEAFF	TGTGCCAGCAGCAGACAGGGTAACACTGAAGCTTTCTTT
TRBJ1-1	NA	TRBD1	TRBV5-6	CASSLRTGGFMGTEAFF	TGTGCCAGCAGCTTACGGACAGGGGGATTTATGGGCACTGAAGCTTTCTTT
TRBJ2-7	NA	NA	TRBV7-2	CASSLAGSEQYF	TGTGCCAGCAGCTTAGCCGGGAGCGAGCAGTACTTC
TRBJ2-5	NA	TRBD1	TRBV5-8	CASSPRTGRETQYF	TGTGCCAGCAGCCCCCGGACAGGGAGGGAGACCCAGTACTTC
TRBJ2-3	NA	NA	TRBV19	CASSLISAGDTQYF	TGTGCCAGTAGTCTAATCTCCGCGGGTGATACGCAGTATTTT
TRBJ2-5	once	NA	TRBV6-5	CASRRPSAQETQYF	TGTGCCAGCAGGAGACCCAGCGCCCAAGAGACCCAGTACTTC
TRBJ2-1	NA	TRBD2	TRBV4-3	CASSQESGTSGRQIF	TGCGCCAGCAGCCAAGAATCCGGAACTAGCGGGCGACAGATCTTC
TRBJ2-7	NA	TRBD1	TRBV9	CASSVAGTGSYEQYF	TGTGCCAGCAGCGTAGCCGGGACAGGGTCCTACGAGCAGTACTTC
TRBJ2-1	once	TRBD1	TRBV2	CASSDRGSYNEQFF	TGTGCCAGCAGCGACAGGGGCTCCTACAATGAGCAGTTCTTC
TRBJ2-7	NA	NA	TRBV5-1	CASSQDGFSYEQYF	TGCGCCAGCAGCCAAGACGGGTTCTCCTACGAGCAGTACTTC
TRBJ1-1	NA	NA	TRBV7-2	CASSLRGRGGAFF	TGTGCCAGCAGCTTAAGGGGAAGGGGGGGAGCTTTCTTT
TRBJ2-7	NA	TRBD1	TRBV3-1/TRBV3-2	CASSRDRSSYEQYF	TGTGCCAGCAGCCGGGACAGGAGCTCCTACGAGCAGTACTTC
TRBJ2-7	once	NA	TRBV7-2	CASSGSTRSHYEQYF	TGTGCCAGCAGCGGGTCTACTAGATCCCACTACGAGCAGTACTTC
TRBJ2-3	NA	TRBD2	TRBV19	CASSIGRGLAGADTQYF	TGTGCCAGTAGTATTGGGCGAGGACTAGCGGGGGCAGATACGCAGTATTTT
TRBJ2-7	once	NA	TRBV7-2	CASSSNEGSGYEQYF	TGTGCCAGCAGCTCCAATGAAGGTAGCGGCTACGAGCAGTACTTC
TRBJ2-1	NA	TRBD2	TRBV3-1/TRBV3-2	CASSQSTGGGDNEQFF	TGTGCCAGCAGCCAATCTACGGGAGGAGGAGACAATGAGCAGTTCTTC
TRBJ2-1	NA	TRBD2	TRBV5-6	CASRPRRRTSENEQFF	TGTGCCAGCAGGCCCCGACGGCGGACTAGCGAGAATGAGCAGTTCTTC
TRBJ2-7	NA	TRBD2	TRBV27	CASSAAGLAGGSYEQYF	TGTGCCAGCAGCGCCGCGGGGTTAGCGGGAGGGTCCTACGAGCAGTACTTC
TRBJ2-5	NA	NA	TRBV28	CASSPSGTRETQYF	TGTGCCAGCAGTCCGAGCGGAACGCGCGAGACCCAGTACTTC
TRBJ2-7	NA	TRBD2	TRBV11-2	CASSRWTPGTSGSYEQYF	TGTGCCAGCAGCCGATGGACCCCCGGGACTAGCGGGAGCTACGAGCAGTACTTC
TRBJ2-7	NA	NA	TRBV12-3/TRBV12-4	CASSPGPRYEQYF	TGTGCCAGCAGCCCTGGTCCTAGGTACGAGCAGTACTTC
TRBJ1-5	once	NA	TRBV11-2	CASSPDGNSNQPQHF	TGTGCCAGCAGTCCAGACGGGAATAGCAATCAGCCCCAGCATTTT
TRBJ2-7	NA	TRBD1	TRBV6-5	CASSYWGQGVQEQYF	TGTGCCAGCAGTTACTGGGGACAGGGGGTTCAGGAGCAGTACTTC
TRBJ2-2	NA	NA	TRBV10-1	CASSSGGANTGELFF	TGCGCCAGCTCCAGTGGGGGCGCGAACACCGGGGAGCTGTTTTTT
TRBJ2-7	few	NA	TRBV4-1	CASSQATGTEGREQYF	TGCGCCAGCAGCCAAGCCACCGGGACTGAAGGCCGCGAGCAGTACTTC
TRBJ2-1	NA	TRBD2	TRBV5-1	CASSLGRSGRALDEQFF	TGCGCCAGCAGCTTGGGTCGGAGCGGGAGGGCCTTGGATGAGCAGTTCTTC
TRBJ1-2	NA	NA	TRBV18	CASSPVPEAGPGGYTF	TGTGCCAGCTCACCAGTCCCAGAGGCAGGCCCAGGGGGCTACACCTTC
TRBJ1-1	NA	NA	TRBV29-1	CSVVEGDTEAFF	TGCAGCGTTGTTGAGGGGGACACTGAAGCTTTCTTT
TRBJ2-2	NA	TRBD1	TRBV5-1	CASSPGQEPAGELFF	TGCGCCAGCAGCCCGGGACAGGAACCAGCGGGGGAGCTGTTTTTT
TRBJ1-2	NA	NA	TRBV7-9	CASSATGGYGYTF	TGTGCCAGCAGCGCGACAGGAGGCTATGGCTACACCTTC
TRBJ2-7	NA	NA	TRBV6-6	CASSQNYEQYF	TGTGCCAGCAGCCAGAATTACGAGCAGTACTTC
TRBJ2-3	NA	TRBD2	TRBV7-2	CASSFSGNGRLDTQYF	TGTGCCAGCAGCTTCAGTGGTAACGGGAGGCTAGATACGCAGTATTTT
TRBJ1-2	once	NA	TRBV5-4	CASSVYTGFDGYTF	TGTGCCAGCAGCGTCTATACAGGGTTTGATGGCTACACCTTC